This is a list of T cell receptor beta chains from one sample in a study of post-analysis software for immune sequencing data. TCRdb re-called the PCR reads with MiXCR, one entry per CDR3 protein. Of fewer than 900,000 distinct CDR3 sequences listed, around 42% are singletons. Sequencing used blood. All receptors derive from a girl aged 10 to 17 with multiple sclerosis. CDR3s include the opening cysteine and the closing phenylalanine or tryptophan. The order of the fields is D gene, clone size, V gene, J gene, CDR3 protein, CDR3 DNA. D genes are given only for firm matches. Not every row has a clone size; where given, it reads once, few, many or a size class.

D: NA
size: NA
V: TRBV4-2
J: TRBJ2-3
CDR3: CASSQVGTDTQYF
DNA: TGTGCCAGCAGCCAAGTTGGAACTGATACGCAGTATTTT

D: TRBD1
size: NA
V: TRBV20-1
J: TRBJ1-5
CDR3: CSAHPLRQGASSNQPQHF
DNA: TGCAGTGCTCACCCTCTCAGACAGGGGGCTTCGAGCAATCAGCCCCAGCATTTT

D: NA
size: few
V: TRBV27
J: TRBJ2-7
CDR3: CASSFTSSYEQYF
DNA: TGTGCCAGCAGTTTTACTAGCTCCTACGAGCAGTACTTC

D: TRBD2
size: NA
V: TRBV4-3
J: TRBJ2-3
CDR3: CASSQESVAGTPPQDTQYF
DNA: TGCGCCAGCAGCCAAGAATCCGTAGCGGGAACCCCCCCACAAGATACGCAGTATTTT

D: NA
size: few
V: TRBV7-2
J: TRBJ2-7
CDR3: CASSLELAVRYEQYF
DNA: TGTGCCAGCAGCTTGGAGCTAGCAGTACGCTACGAGCAGTACTTC

D: NA
size: NA
V: TRBV5-1
J: TRBJ2-6
CDR3: CASSWPQGSGANVLTF
DNA: TGCGCCAGCAGCTGGCCTCAGGGCTCTGGGGCCAACGTCCTGACTTTC

D: TRBD2
size: NA
V: TRBV28
J: TRBJ2-1
CDR3: CASSLLGGVGNEQFF
DNA: TGTGCCAGCAGTTTATTGGGAGGGGTGGGCAATGAGCAGTTCTTC

D: NA
size: NA
V: TRBV7-2
J: TRBJ2-1
CDR3: CASSLVFGSSEQFF
DNA: TGTGCCAGCAGCTTAGTCTTCGGGTCAAGTGAGCAGTTCTTC

D: NA
size: NA
V: TRBV20-1
J: TRBJ2-7
CDR3: CSARDALGGRYEQYF
DNA: TGCAGTGCTAGAGACGCACTAGGTGGTCGCTACGAGCAGTACTTC

D: TRBD2
size: NA
V: TRBV29-1
J: TRBJ2-1
CDR3: CSVVWELAGANEQFF
DNA: TGCAGCGTTGTTTGGGAACTAGCGGGGGCTAATGAGCAGTTCTTC

D: TRBD1
size: many
V: TRBV7-2
J: TRBJ1-6
CDR3: CASSLGDRGGSPLHF
DNA: TGTGCCAGCAGCTTAGGGGACAGGGGGGGATCACCCCTCCACTTT

D: TRBD1
size: NA
V: TRBV12-3/TRBV12-4
J: TRBJ2-5
CDR3: CASSPRTGGQTQYF
DNA: TGTGCCAGCAGTCCTAGGACAGGGGGGCAGACCCAGTACTTC

D: TRBD1
size: NA
V: TRBV28
J: TRBJ2-1
CDR3: CASSTIRTGQLYNEQFF
DNA: TGTGCCAGCAGCACTATCAGGACAGGCCAACTATACAATGAGCAGTTCTTC

D: TRBD2
size: NA
V: TRBV29-1
J: TRBJ2-1
CDR3: CSVDGLAGGNPYNEQFF
DNA: TGCAGCGTTGATGGACTAGCGGGAGGGAACCCCTACAATGAGCAGTTCTTC

D: NA
size: NA
V: TRBV12-3/TRBV12-4
J: TRBJ2-1
CDR3: CASTPASRGGGPYNEQFF
DNA: TGTGCCAGCACCCCCGCGTCTAGGGGAGGGGGCCCCTACAATGAGCAGTTCTTC

D: TRBD1
size: NA
V: TRBV7-2
J: TRBJ1-1
CDR3: CASSFETGTNTEAFF
DNA: TGTGCCAGCAGCTTCGAGACAGGGACTAACACTGAAGCTTTCTTT

D: NA
size: NA
V: TRBV7-2
J: TRBJ2-7
CDR3: CASSLQPGSSYEQYF
DNA: TGTGCCAGCAGTTTACAGCCGGGATCTTCCTACGAGCAGTACTTC

D: TRBD2
size: few
V: TRBV7-3
J: TRBJ2-1
CDR3: CASSWGLADFNEQFF
DNA: TGTGCCAGCAGCTGGGGACTAGCGGACTTCAATGAGCAGTTCTTC

D: NA
size: NA
V: TRBV12-3/TRBV12-4
J: TRBJ2-3
CDR3: CASRSGPERPYF
DNA: TGTGCCAGCAGATCCGGACCAGAACGTCCGTATTTT

D: TRBD2
size: NA
V: TRBV12-3/TRBV12-4
J: TRBJ2-1
CDR3: CASSKRTRDYNGQFF
DNA: TGTGCCAGCAGTAAGCGGACTAGAGATTACAATGGGCAGTTCTTC

D: NA
size: NA
V: TRBV5-6
J: TRBJ1-2
CDR3: CASRRTIYGYTF
DNA: TGTGCCTCGCGACGGACCATCTATGGCTACACCTTC

D: NA
size: NA
V: TRBV25-1
J: TRBJ2-3
CDR3: CASSKGADTQYF
DNA: TGTGCCAGCAGTAAAGGGGCAGATACGCAGTATTTT

D: NA
size: few
V: TRBV29-1
J: TRBJ2-1
CDR3: CSVPLRMHEQFF
DNA: TGCAGCGTGCCATTAAGGATGCATGAGCAGTTCTTC

D: NA
size: NA
V: TRBV28
J: TRBJ1-5
CDR3: CASTSNEGVNYQPQHF
DNA: TGTGCCAGCACCTCCAACGAGGGGGTTAATTATCAGCCCCAGCATTTT

D: NA
size: NA
V: TRBV6-1
J: TRBJ2-1
CDR3: CASRPPPSDEQFF
DNA: TGTGCCAGCAGGCCTCCTCCCTCCGATGAGCAGTTCTTC

D: TRBD2
size: once
V: TRBV20-1
J: TRBJ2-3
CDR3: CSASRTSGTDTQYF
DNA: TGCAGTGCAAGTAGGACTAGCGGCACAGATACGCAGTATTTT

D: NA
size: many
V: TRBV6-5
J: TRBJ2-3
CDR3: CASSTWGRSTDTQYF
DNA: TGTGCCAGCAGTACCTGGGGGAGGAGCACAGATACGCAGTATTTT

D: NA
size: NA
V: TRBV29-1
J: TRBJ2-4
CDR3: CSALRAAIAKNIQYF
DNA: TGCAGCGCTCTCAGGGCTGCCATAGCCAAAAACATTCAGTACTTC

D: TRBD1
size: NA
V: TRBV20-1
J: TRBJ2-1
CDR3: CSARWDRGLNAQFF
DNA: TGCAGTGCTAGATGGGACAGGGGGCTTAATGCGCAGTTCTTC

D: NA
size: NA
V: TRBV7-2
J: TRBJ2-7
CDR3: CASSSAGPSSYEQYF
DNA: TGTGCCAGCAGCTCGGCCGGACCGTCATCCTACGAGCAGTACTTC

D: NA
size: NA
V: TRBV20-1
J: TRBJ2-7
CDR3: CSAAWRSSYEQYF
DNA: TGCAGTGCTGCTTGGCGGAGCTCCTACGAGCAGTACTTC

D: TRBD2
size: few
V: TRBV25-1
J: TRBJ2-1
CDR3: CASSEWGRVRDEQFF
DNA: TGTGCCAGCAGTGAATGGGGGAGGGTAAGGGATGAGCAGTTCTTC

D: TRBD2
size: NA
V: TRBV3-1
J: TRBJ2-1
CDR3: CASSQGSSGAWNEQFF
DNA: TGTGCCAGCAGCCAAGGATCTAGCGGAGCCTGGAATGAGCAGTTCTTC

D: NA
size: NA
V: TRBV28
J: TRBJ1-2
CDR3: CATNNPGTSYGYTF
DNA: TGTGCCACCAACAACCCGGGAACAAGCTATGGCTACACCTTC

D: TRBD1
size: NA
V: TRBV7-3
J: TRBJ2-6
CDR3: CASSPWTGVSGANVLTF
DNA: TGTGCCAGCAGCCCCTGGACAGGCGTCTCTGGGGCCAACGTCCTGACTTTC

D: TRBD1
size: few
V: TRBV2
J: TRBJ2-5
CDR3: CANGQGQETQYF
DNA: TGTGCCAACGGACAGGGGCAAGAGACCCAGTACTTC

D: NA
size: many
V: TRBV29-1
J: TRBJ2-1
CDR3: CSGTTYNEQFF
DNA: TGCAGCGGGACTACCTACAATGAGCAGTTCTTC

D: TRBD1
size: few
V: TRBV27
J: TRBJ2-1
CDR3: CASKTGGYNEQFF
DNA: TGTGCCAGCAAGACAGGGGGATATAATGAGCAGTTCTTC

D: NA
size: NA
V: TRBV3-1
J: TRBJ2-5
CDR3: CASSRGGGAETQYF
DNA: TGTGCCAGCAGCCGCGGAGGGGGGGCAGAGACCCAGTACTTC

D: NA
size: NA
V: TRBV29-1
J: TRBJ1-1
CDR3: CSVDHGANTEAFF
DNA: TGCAGCGTTGATCACGGGGCGAACACTGAAGCTTTCTTT

D: TRBD1
size: NA
V: TRBV12-5
J: TRBJ1-2
CDR3: CATTQDRAFYGYTF
DNA: TGTGCTACGACTCAGGACAGGGCCTTCTATGGCTACACCTTC